This is a list of T cell receptor beta chains from one sample in a study of blood T cell repertoires in COVID-19. Libraries were prepared by immunoSEQ multiplex PCR; TCRdb keeps only in-frame clonotypes and omits some of them. The profile shows 200,000 to 250,000 clones, roughly 85% of them singletons. Specimen: peripheral blood. These receptors were obtained from a woman aged 70-85 years with COVID-19, enrolled during active disease. Each CDR3 is given with its conserved first and last residue. The D gene is left open where the match is weak. A row's size may be missing; if present it is once, few, many or a size class.

j_call | clone_size | v_call | d_call | cdr3_length | cdr3_nt | cdr3_aa
TRBJ2-1 | NA | TRBV2 | NA | 15 | TGTGCCAGCAGTGAAACCGCCAGGGTGGGAGGTGAGCAGTTCTTC | CASSETARVGGEQFF
TRBJ2-4 | many | TRBV6-8 | NA | 15 | TGTGCCAGCAGTCCTCGGACAGAGGAGGCAGGCATTCAGTACTTC | CASSPRTEEAGIQYF
TRBJ2-2 | NA | TRBV5-4 | TRBD2 | 19 | TGTGCCAGCAGCCTTGAAGGGATTAGCGGGGGTGCTGCACCCGGGGAGCTGTTTTTT | CASSLEGISGGAAPGELFF
TRBJ1-2 | NA | TRBV5-1 | NA | 14 | TGCGCCAGCAGCTCACTCCGACAGGAAACAGGCTACACCTTC | CASSSLRQETGYTF
TRBJ2-1 | NA | TRBV19 | NA | 15 | TGTGCCAGTAGTCCTATGGGGAGCTCCTACAATGAGCAGTTCTTC | CASSPMGSSYNEQFF
TRBJ1-4 | NA | TRBV19 | TRBD1 | 16 | TGTGCCAGTACCAAAAACAGGGGAGAGACCCGTGAAAAACTGTTTTTT | CASTKNRGETREKLFF
TRBJ2-2 | NA | TRBV4-1 | TRBD1 | 18 | TGCGCCAGCAGCCAAACCCCTACAAGTGGGACAGAGATCCCGGAGCTGTTTTTT | CASSQTPTSGTEIPELFF
TRBJ1-2 | NA | TRBV6-5 | TRBD1 | 14 | TGTGCCAGCAGGCCGACAGGGCTGGGCTATGGCTACACCTTC | CASRPTGLGYGYTF
TRBJ2-7 | NA | TRBV18 | TRBD1 | 14 | TGTGCCAGCTCGGCCGGGACAGGGGTCTACGAGCAGTACTTC | CASSAGTGVYEQYF
TRBJ2-3 | NA | TRBV19 | TRBD2 | 15 | TGTGCCAGTAAAAGGACTAGCGGGAGCACAGATACGCAGTATTTT | CASKRTSGSTDTQYF
TRBJ1-1 | NA | TRBV2 | NA | 17 | TGTGCCAGCAGTGATTGGGGGGAGGTTGAATCGGACACTGAAGCTTTCTTT | CASSDWGEVESDTEAFF
TRBJ1-5 | NA | TRBV19 | NA | 16 | TGTGCCAGTAGTATCTCGGGACTTTATAGCAATCAGCCCCAGCATTTT | CASSISGLYSNQPQHF
TRBJ1-2 | few | TRBV11-3 | NA | 14 | TGTGCCAGCAGCTTAGACCGTTATGGAGGCGGCTACACCTTC | CASSLDRYGGGYTF
TRBJ2-7 | NA | TRBV11-2 | NA | 14 | TGTGCCAGCAGCTTAACGGACAGATCCTACGAGCAGTACTTC | CASSLTDRSYEQYF
TRBJ2-7 | few | TRBV2 | NA | 15 | TGTGCCAGCAGTTTGCGGGGATCCCGAGGCTACGAGCAGTACTTC | CASSLRGSRGYEQYF
TRBJ1-2 | NA | TRBV6-4 | TRBD1 | 13 | TGTGCCAGGAAGACAGGGGAGAACTATGGCTACACCTTC | CARKTGENYGYTF
TRBJ2-1 | NA | TRBV4-3 | NA | 16 | TGCGCCAGCAGCCAAGAACTAAGCGCTGCCTACAATGAGCAGTTCTTC | CASSQELSAAYNEQFF
TRBJ2-3 | NA | TRBV24-1 | NA | 14 | TGTGCCACCAGTGATCCCTCTAGGAGGGATACGCAGTATTTT | CATSDPSRRDTQYF
TRBJ1-2 | NA | TRBV7-2 | NA | 12 | TGTGCCAGCAGCGTACAGGGACGTGGCTACACCTTC | CASSVQGRGYTF
TRBJ2-4 | once | TRBV27 | NA | 15 | TGTGCCAGCAGCTCCCGCGCATTAGCCAAAAACATTCAGTACTTC | CASSSRALAKNIQYF
TRBJ2-7 | NA | TRBV9 | TRBD1 | 15 | TGTGCCAGCAGCGTAGGGACAGGGGAGGTATCCGAGCAGTACTTC | CASSVGTGEVSEQYF
TRBJ1-4 | NA | TRBV12-5 | TRBD1 | 15 | TGTGCTAGTGGTTTGAGCACAGGGGGGGCTCAAAAACTGTTTTTT | CASGLSTGGAQKLFF
TRBJ2-5 | few | TRBV5-6 | NA | 15 | TGTGCCAGCAGCTTGTGGCCAGGGCATCAGGAGACCCAGTACTTC | CASSLWPGHQETQYF
TRBJ1-1 | NA | TRBV12-3/TRBV12-4 | NA | 13 | TGTGCCAGCAGCCTGACAGGGAACACTGAAGCTTTCTTT | CASSLTGNTEAFF
TRBJ1-4 | NA | TRBV6-2/TRBV6-3 | NA | 15 | TGTGCCAGCAGCCGCGATGGACAGCGTAATGAAAAACTGTTTTTT | CASSRDGQRNEKLFF
TRBJ2-1 | NA | TRBV29-1 | TRBD2 | 19 | TGCAGCGTTGAGGGGACTAGCGGGAGGGGACCCAAAAGCTACAATGAGCAGTTCTTC | CSVEGTSGRGPKSYNEQFF
TRBJ1-2 | few | TRBV3-1/TRBV3-2 | TRBD1 | 15 | TGTGCCAGCAGCCCCCGTTGGACAGGGTACTATGGCTACACCTTC | CASSPRWTGYYGYTF
TRBJ1-2 | NA | TRBV2 | TRBD1 | 16 | TGTGCCAGCAGTGAGAGGGGCTTGGGACAGTTCTATGGCTACACCTTC | CASSERGLGQFYGYTF
TRBJ2-1 | NA | TRBV6-2/TRBV6-3 | NA | 16 | TGTGCCAGCAGTTACTCGCCGACTAGGCAAAAAGTGGAGCAGTTCTTC | CASSYSPTRQKVEQFF
TRBJ2-7 | once | TRBV7-9 | NA | 11 | TGTGCCAGCAGCTTAACTCACGAGCAGTACTTC | CASSLTHEQYF
TRBJ2-5 | once | TRBV6-4 | TRBD2 | 13 | TGTGCCAGCAGTGTGCTAGCGGGAGAGACCCAGTACTTC | CASSVLAGETQYF
TRBJ1-2 | NA | TRBV7-3 | TRBD1 | 13 | TGTGCCAGCAGCTTCAGACAGGGGAATGGCTACACCTTC | CASSFRQGNGYTF
TRBJ2-2 | NA | TRBV27 | TRBD2 | 17 | TGTGCCAGCAGTTCGGGACTAGCGGTGGCTGCCGCCGGGGAGCTGTTTTTT | CASSSGLAVAAAGELFF
TRBJ1-2 | NA | TRBV4-2 | NA | 16 | TGTGCCAGCAGCCAGGGGCCACAGGCTGCTACCTATGGCTACACCTTC | CASSQGPQAATYGYTF
TRBJ2-2 | NA | TRBV4-3 | NA | 14 | TGCGCCAGCAGCCAAGCGGCCAGGGCCGGGGAGCTGTTTTTT | CASSQAARAGELFF
TRBJ2-7 | NA | TRBV7-2 | NA | 14 | TGTGCCAGCAGCTTAGGTGTGAATACTTACGAGCAGTACTTC | CASSLGVNTYEQYF
TRBJ1-4 | NA | TRBV10-1 | TRBD1 | 20 | TGCGCCAGCAGTCCAAATTCGAGGACAGGCCGCCAGGCAACTAATGAAAAACTGTTTTTT | CASSPNSRTGRQATNEKLFF
TRBJ1-2 | NA | TRBV5-1 | NA | 14 | TGCGCCAGCAGCTTGGAGCAGGGATTCGATGGCTACACCTTC | CASSLEQGFDGYTF
TRBJ2-7 | NA | TRBV5-4 | NA | 14 | TGTGCCAGCAGCTTAGGGCAGGGCTCCTACGAGCAGTACTTC | CASSLGQGSYEQYF